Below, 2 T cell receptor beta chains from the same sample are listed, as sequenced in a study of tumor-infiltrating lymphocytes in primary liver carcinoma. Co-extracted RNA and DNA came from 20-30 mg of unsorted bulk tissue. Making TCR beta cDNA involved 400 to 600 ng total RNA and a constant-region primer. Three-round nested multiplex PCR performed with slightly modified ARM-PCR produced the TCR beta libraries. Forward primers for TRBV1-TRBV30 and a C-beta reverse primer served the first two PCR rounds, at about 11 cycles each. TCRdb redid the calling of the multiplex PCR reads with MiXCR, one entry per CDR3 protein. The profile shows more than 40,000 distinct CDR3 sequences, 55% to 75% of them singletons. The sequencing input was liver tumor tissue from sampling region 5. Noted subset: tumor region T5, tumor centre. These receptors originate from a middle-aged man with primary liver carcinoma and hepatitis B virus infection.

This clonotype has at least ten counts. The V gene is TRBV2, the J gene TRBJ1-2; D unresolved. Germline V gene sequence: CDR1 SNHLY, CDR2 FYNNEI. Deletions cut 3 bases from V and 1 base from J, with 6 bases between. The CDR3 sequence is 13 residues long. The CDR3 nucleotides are TGTGCCAGCAGTGATGGGGATAACTATGGCTACACCTTC. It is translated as CASSDGDNYGYTF.

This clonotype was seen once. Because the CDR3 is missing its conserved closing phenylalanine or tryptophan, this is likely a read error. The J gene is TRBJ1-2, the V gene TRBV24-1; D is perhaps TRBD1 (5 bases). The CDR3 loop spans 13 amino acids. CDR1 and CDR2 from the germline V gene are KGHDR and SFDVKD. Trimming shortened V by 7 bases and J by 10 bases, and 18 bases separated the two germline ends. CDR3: CATSSRQDTVYTL. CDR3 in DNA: TGTGCCACCAGCTCGAGGCAGGACACTGTCTACACCCTC.